This is a list of T cell receptor beta chains from one sample in a study of CD8 T cells in Susac syndrome. TCRdb used MiXCR to reprocess the immunoSEQ multiplex PCR reads, holding one entry per CDR3 protein. The table records under 200,000 distinct CDR3 sequences, approximately 95% of them present only once. Material: CD8+ T cells from PBMCs. These receptors all stem from a human donor with multiple sclerosis. CDR3s include the opening cysteine and the closing phenylalanine or tryptophan. The order of the fields is V gene, D gene, clone size, J gene, CDR3 length, CDR3 DNA, CDR3 protein. D genes are given only for firm matches. A clone size is listed for some rows: how often the clone was seen (once, few, many), or a class if it is expanded.

>TRBV6-6|TRBD2|once|TRBJ2-5|15
TGTGCCAGCAGTTACGAAGGACTAGGTTTAGAGACCCAGTACTTC
CASSYEGLGLETQYF
>TRBV14|.|.|TRBJ2-5|17
TGTGCCAGCAGCCAAACTTGGGCGGTGGAGGGGCAAGAGACCCAGTACTTC
CASSQTWAVEGQETQYF
>TRBV11-2|.|.|TRBJ2-5|13
TGTGCCAGCAGCTTAGATCCACTAGAGACCCAGTACTTC
CASSLDPLETQYF
>TRBV7-2|.|.|TRBJ2-1|17
TGTGCCAGCAGACCCTACTTTACAGCGGGACAAGGCAATGAGCAGTTCTTC
CASRPYFTAGQGNEQFF
>TRBV2|TRBD2|once|TRBJ2-1|16
TGTGCCAGCAGTGGAGACCGGGACTATTTCGATCATGAGCAGTTCTTC
CASSGDRDYFDHEQFF
>TRBV29-1|TRBD2|.|TRBJ2-7|13
TGCAGCGTTCGACTAGCGGGATCATACGAGCAGTACTTC
CSVRLAGSYEQYF
>TRBV30|.|.|TRBJ1-1|11
TGTGCCTGGAAGAAGGGCTATGAAGCTTTCTTT
CAWKKGYEAFF
>TRBV3-1|.|.|TRBJ1-1|14
TGTGCCAGCAGCCAAGATTACGCGGACACTGAAGCTTTCTTT
CASSQDYADTEAFF
>TRBV5-1|.|.|TRBJ2-1|15
TGCGCCAGCAGCTTGGATCAATCGGACTTCAATGAGCAGTTCTTC
CASSLDQSDFNEQFF
>TRBV10-3|TRBD2|.|TRBJ2-5|12
TGTGCCACTTTGGGGAGGGAGGAGACCCAGTACTTC
CATLGREETQYF
>TRBV20-1|TRBD1|.|TRBJ1-5|14
TGCAGTGCAACCGGGACAGGGCTAAGTCAGCCCCAGCATTTT
CSATGTGLSQPQHF
>TRBV5-6|TRBD1|.|TRBJ2-4|15
TGTGCCAGCAGACAGGGGGCGCGGACCAAAAACATTCAGTACTTC
CASRQGARTKNIQYF
>TRBV24-1|TRBD1|.|TRBJ2-3|16
TGTGCCACCAGTGATATCGGACAGGAGAGTATCGATACGCAGTATTTT
CATSDIGQESIDTQYF
>TRBV27|.|.|TRBJ1-1|15
TGTGCCAGCAGTTTCCGACAGGACCTGAACACTGAAGCTTTCTTT
CASSFRQDLNTEAFF
>TRBV30|.|.|TRBJ2-7|13
TGTGCCTGGATGCCTAGTGGGGGCCTCGAGCAGTACTTC
CAWMPSGGLEQYF
>TRBV9|TRBD1|.|TRBJ1-2|12
TGTGCCAGCAGCCCAAGGGACAGAGGCTACACCTTC
CASSPRDRGYTF
>TRBV21-1|.|.|TRBJ1-5|13
TGTGCCAGCAGCAAAGTCTCCTTTCAGCCCCAGCATTTT
CASSKVSFQPQHF
>TRBV12-5|.|.|TRBJ1-2|15
TGTGCTAGTGGTTTGGCTCAGGGGCCCGTCTATGGCTACACCTTC
CASGLAQGPVYGYTF
>TRBV7-9|TRBD1|.|TRBJ2-3|17
TGTGCCAGCAGCCCCATGGGGACAGCCGAGAGCACAGATACGCAGTATTTT
CASSPMGTAESTDTQYF
>TRBV29-1|TRBD1|.|TRBJ2-1|16
TGCAGCGCTACCGGTACCCCGGACAGGGAGTACAATGAGCAGTTCTTC
CSATGTPDREYNEQFF
>TRBV11-2|TRBD2|.|TRBJ2-7|16
TGTGCCAGCAGCCCTTCGACTAGCGGGAGGGGGTACGAGCAGTACTTC
CASSPSTSGRGYEQYF
>TRBV5-1|TRBD2|.|TRBJ2-7|13
TGCGCCAGCAGCTGGACTAGCGGTAGTGAGCAGTACTTC
CASSWTSGSEQYF
>TRBV29-1|TRBD2|.|TRBJ2-7|14
TGCAGCGTTCCTGGGACTAGGGCGTGGTACGAGCAGTACTTC
CSVPGTRAWYEQYF
>TRBV12-3/TRBV12-4|.|.|TRBJ2-3|14
TGTGCCAGCAGTAGGCTAGCGCCGATAGATACGCAGTATTTT
CASSRLAPIDTQYF
>TRBV6-1|.|.|TRBJ2-3|14
TGTGCCAGCAGTGATTTTCAGGGAGTGGATACGCAGTATTTT
CASSDFQGVDTQYF
>TRBV7-9|TRBD2|.|TRBJ2-5|15
TGTGCCAGCAGCCTAATGCGGGGGGCCCAAGAGACCCAGTACTTC
CASSLMRGAQETQYF
>TRBV27|.|.|TRBJ1-2|13
TGTGCCAGCGCCTTAGAGGCTAACTATGGCTACACCTTC
CASALEANYGYTF
>TRBV27|TRBD1|.|TRBJ1-1|14
TGTGCCAGCAGTAGGACAGGGGGGGGCACTGAAGCTTTCTTT
CASSRTGGGTEAFF
>TRBV29-1|.|.|TRBJ1-2|12
TGCAGCGTTTCGACAATCGATCGTGGCTACACCTTC
CSVSTIDRGYTF
>TRBV7-2|TRBD2|.|TRBJ2-3|15
TGTGCCAGCAGCGTACTAGCGGGAAGCACAGATACGCAGTATTTT
CASSVLAGSTDTQYF
>TRBV29-1|TRBD2|.|TRBJ2-3|11
TGCAGCCACACTAGCGACTATACGCAGTATTTT
CSHTSDYTQYF
>TRBV2|.|once|TRBJ1-1|13
TGTGCCAGCTCTGCAGGGAGAACGACTGAAGCTTTCTTT
CASSAGRTTEAFF
>TRBV12-3/TRBV12-4|.|.|TRBJ1-2|14
TGTGCCAGCAGTTCCCCCGAGATTGCCGGGGGCTACACCTTC
CASSSPEIAGGYTF
>TRBV7-8|TRBD1|.|TRBJ1-1|13
TGTGCCAGCAGCCCAGGGACAGAGCCTGAAGCTTTCTTT
CASSPGTEPEAFF
>TRBV20-1|.|.|TRBJ2-3|17
TGCAGTGCTAGAGAGCGCCCTACTAGAAGGGTTGGAGATACGCAGTATTTT
CSARERPTRRVGDTQYF
>TRBV30|.|.|TRBJ2-5|15
TGTGCCTGGAGTGTACGGGGGAGCCGGGGAGAGACCCAGTACTTC
CAWSVRGSRGETQYF
>TRBV11-2|TRBD2|.|TRBJ2-1|18
TGTGCCAGCAGCTTAATAGCGGGAGGCCAGAGCTCCTACAATGAGCAGTTCTTC
CASSLIAGGQSSYNEQFF
>TRBV7-9|.|.|TRBJ2-1|14
TGTGCCAGCAGCAGCCCGGGTGGCGGGGATGAGCAGTTCTTC
CASSSPGGGDEQFF
>TRBV5-1|.|.|TRBJ2-1|15
TGCGCCAGCAGCTTGCGGCGGGACCTTATGAGTGAGCAGTTCTTC
CASSLRRDLMSEQFF
>TRBV6-1|.|.|TRBJ1-2|12
TGTGCCAGCAGGAAGGGACCTACGGGCTACACCTTC
CASRKGPTGYTF
>TRBV24-1|TRBD1|.|TRBJ2-3|14
TGTGCCACCAGTTCCGGACAGGGGACAGATACGCAGTATTTT
CATSSGQGTDTQYF
>TRBV7-9|TRBD1|.|TRBJ1-2|12
TGTGCCAGCAGCTGGACAGGGGGCGGCTACACCTTC
CASSWTGGGYTF
>TRBV20-1|.|.|TRBJ1-2|13
TGCAGTGCTAGAGGGAAGGGACTTTATGGCTACACCTTC
CSARGKGLYGYTF
>TRBV4-1|TRBD2|.|TRBJ2-5|15
TGCGCCAGCAGCGAAGGGGGACTAGCGGGAGAGACCCAGTACTTC
CASSEGGLAGETQYF
>TRBV29-1|.|.|TRBJ2-1|16
TGCAGCGTTGAAGGGGTAAAGGGACCTCACTACAATGAGCAGTTCTTC
CSVEGVKGPHYNEQFF
>TRBV7-2|.|.|TRBJ2-1|15
TGTGCCAGCAGCTGGCTAGGGGGTTCCTACAATGAGCAGTTCTTC
CASSWLGGSYNEQFF
>TRBV9|.|once|TRBJ2-2|15
TGTGCCAGCGGGCCATCGGACGGGAACACCGGGGAGCTGTTTTTT
CASGPSDGNTGELFF
>TRBV30|TRBD2|.|TRBJ2-1|16
TGTGCCTGGAGTGTCCCGGGACTAGTCTCCTACAATGAGCAGTTCTTC
CAWSVPGLVSYNEQFF
>TRBV5-1|.|.|TRBJ2-7|16
TGCGCCAGCAGCTTAATTGTCGGGACGCAACTTGGCGAGCAGTACTTC
CASSLIVGTQLGEQYF
>TRBV11-2|.|.|TRBJ1-2|17
TGTGCCAGCAGCTTAGAGGGTCCCGGTAGCGCGAACTATGGCTACACCTTC
CASSLEGPGSANYGYTF
>TRBV7-9|TRBD1|.|TRBJ2-7|15
TGTGCCAGCAGCTCAACGGACAGGGCAATGGGCGAGCAGTACTTC
CASSSTDRAMGEQYF
>TRBV19|.|few|TRBJ2-1|12
TGTGCCAGTAGTCTGGCTTTCAATGAGCAGTTCTTC
CASSLAFNEQFF
>TRBV7-9|TRBD1|.|TRBJ2-5|14
TGTGCCAGCAGCCTCGGACAGGCCGAAGAGACCCAGTACTTC
CASSLGQAEETQYF
>TRBV3-1|TRBD1|.|TRBJ2-1|13
TGTGCCAGCGGACAGGGGTACTACAATGAGCAGTTCTTC
CASGQGYYNEQFF
>TRBV7-8|.|.|TRBJ2-1|14
TGTGCCAGCAGCCCCACGGAAATTAGGAATGAGCAGTTCTTC
CASSPTEIRNEQFF
>TRBV19|.|once|TRBJ2-6|16
TGTGCCAGTAGTCCCCGGGCCCTCTCTGGGGCCAACGTCCTGACTTTC
CASSPRALSGANVLTF
>TRBV18|.|.|TRBJ2-1|14
TGTGCCAGCTCACCCCCCCAGCGTGTCAATGAGCAGTTCTTC
CASSPPQRVNEQFF
>TRBV12-3/TRBV12-4|.|.|TRBJ2-2|14
TGTGCCAGCAGTCCGGGACAACCGACCGGGGAGCTGTTTTTT
CASSPGQPTGELFF
>TRBV7-9|TRBD2|.|TRBJ2-1|14
TGTGCCAGCAGCTTAGTAGCGGGAGACAATGAGCAGTTCTTC
CASSLVAGDNEQFF